The rows below give T cell receptor beta chains drawn from one sample of a study of cytomegalovirus exposure and HLA in healthy donors. Assay: immunoSEQ multiplex PCR; the TCRdb copy retains only in-frame clones and omits some. The data hold 180,000 or so clones, with 79% observed a single time. Sequenced material: PBMCs. Source of these receptors: a woman aged 45-59 years in good health and CMV-seronegative. Each CDR3 is given with its conserved first and last residue. Each record gives: V gene, D gene, J gene, clone size, CDR3 protein, CDR3 DNA. A D gene is named only where the DNA matches it firmly. Rows may omit the clone size; those that give it use once, few, many or a size class.

TRBV7-9	TRBD2	TRBJ2-3	.	CASSPPGLAIDTQYF	TGTGCCAGCAGCCCGCCGGGACTAGCGATTGATACGCAGTATTTT
TRBV19	.	TRBJ2-5	.	CASSSGGTQYF	TGTGCCAGTAGTTCTGGAGGGACCCAGTACTTC
TRBV28	TRBD1	TRBJ1-1	.	CASSPGTGMNTEAFF	TGTGCCAGCAGTCCAGGGACAGGGATGAACACTGAAGCTTTCTTT
TRBV6-6	TRBD2	TRBJ2-7	.	CASSFQRRGGYEQYF	TGTGCCAGCAGTTTCCAGCGGCGCGGGGGCTACGAGCAGTACTTC
TRBV25-1	TRBD1	TRBJ1-4	.	CASSKTGRGEKLFF	TGTGCCAGCAGTAAGACAGGGCGGGGTGAAAAACTGTTTTTT
TRBV5-5	TRBD1	TRBJ1-3	few	CASSLVGTGGFENTIYF	TGTGCCAGCAGCTTGGTTGGGACAGGGGGCTTCGAAAACACCATATATTTT
TRBV5-8	.	TRBJ2-5	.	CASSLAAGQETQYF	TGTGCCAGCAGCTTGGCAGCAGGGCAAGAGACCCAGTACTTC
TRBV2	.	TRBJ2-3	.	CASSEVRGDTQYF	TGTGCCAGCAGTGAAGTTAGGGGAGATACGCAGTATTTT
TRBV30	TRBD1	TRBJ1-1	.	CAWGGQGVAEAFF	TGTGCCTGGGGGGGGCAGGGGGTCGCTGAAGCTTTCTTT
TRBV7-2	TRBD2	TRBJ2-5	few	CASSYGLAGRRKETQYF	TGTGCCAGCAGCTATGGACTAGCGGGACGACGGAAAGAGACCCAGTACTTC
TRBV5-5	.	TRBJ2-7	.	CASSFGRFYEQYF	TGTGCCAGCAGCTTCGGGAGATTCTACGAGCAGTACTTC
TRBV19	.	TRBJ1-5	.	CASSMARAMPLTGSNQPQHF	TGTGCCAGTAGTATGGCCAGGGCAATGCCTTTGACCGGGAGCAATCAGCCCCAGCATTTT
TRBV7-9	TRBD1	TRBJ2-7	.	CASSSAGTDQQYF	TGTGCCAGCAGCTCCGCCGGGACAGACCAGCAGTACTTC
TRBV7-2	TRBD1	TRBJ2-1	.	CASSPTGDSYNEQFF	TGTGCCAGCAGCCCGACAGGGGATAGCTACAATGAGCAGTTCTTC
TRBV5-1	.	TRBJ1-2	.	CASSPRQSANYGYTF	TGCGCCAGCAGCCCCAGACAGAGCGCTAACTATGGCTACACCTTC
TRBV27	TRBD2	TRBJ2-1	.	CASSLLASGGHEQFF	TGTGCCAGCAGTTTACTAGCTAGCGGGGGCCATGAGCAGTTCTTC
TRBV7-7	TRBD1	TRBJ2-4	.	CASSLGQGKAKNIQYF	TGTGCTAGCAGCTTGGGACAGGGGAAGGCCAAAAACATTCAGTACTTC
TRBV7-9	.	TRBJ1-6	.	CASSLQSLHNSPLHF	TGTGCCAGCAGCCTACAGTCCCTTCACAATTCACCCCTCCACTTT
TRBV7-2	TRBD2	TRBJ2-1	.	CASSYQGRVSYNEQFF	TGTGCCAGCAGCTACCAAGGGAGGGTGTCCTACAATGAGCAGTTCTTC
TRBV5-1	TRBD1	TRBJ2-7	.	CASSLLDRGSEQYF	TGCGCCAGCAGCTTATTAGACAGGGGATCCGAGCAGTACTTC
TRBV7-9	TRBD2	TRBJ2-2	.	CASSLSGENTGELFF	TGTGCCAGCAGCCTTAGCGGGGAGAACACCGGGGAGCTGTTTTTT
TRBV28	TRBD1	TRBJ2-1	.	CASRPGTGVYNEQFF	TGTGCCAGCAGGCCCGGGACAGGAGTGTACAATGAGCAGTTCTTC
TRBV5-1	.	TRBJ1-6	.	CASSLDNTNNSPLHF	TGCGCCAGCAGCTTGGACAACACTAATAATTCCCCCCTCCACTTT
TRBV5-1	TRBD2	TRBJ2-7	once	CASSPASGGTYEQYF	TGCGCCAGCAGCCCTGCTAGCGGGGGCACCTACGAGCAGTACTTC
TRBV7-9	TRBD1	TRBJ1-1	few	CASSAGTGFTEAFF	TGTGCCAGCAGCGCTGGGACAGGGTTCACTGAAGCTTTCTTT
TRBV4-2	TRBD2	TRBJ2-1	.	CASGGTSGPNEQFF	TGTGCCAGCGGCGGGACTAGCGGGCCTAATGAGCAGTTCTTC